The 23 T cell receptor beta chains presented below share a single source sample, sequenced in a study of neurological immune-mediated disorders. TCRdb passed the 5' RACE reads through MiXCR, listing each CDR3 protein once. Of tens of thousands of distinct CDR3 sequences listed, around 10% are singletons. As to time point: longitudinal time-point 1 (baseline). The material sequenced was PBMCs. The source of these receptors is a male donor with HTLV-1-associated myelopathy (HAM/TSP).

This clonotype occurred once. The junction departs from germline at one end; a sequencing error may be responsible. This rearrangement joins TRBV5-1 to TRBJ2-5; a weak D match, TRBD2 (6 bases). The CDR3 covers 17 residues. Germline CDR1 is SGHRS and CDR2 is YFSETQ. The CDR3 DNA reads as TGCGCCAGCAGCTCAACCCCACGGGGGATGGGGCGAGAGACTCAGTACTTC. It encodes CASSSTPRGMGRETQYF.

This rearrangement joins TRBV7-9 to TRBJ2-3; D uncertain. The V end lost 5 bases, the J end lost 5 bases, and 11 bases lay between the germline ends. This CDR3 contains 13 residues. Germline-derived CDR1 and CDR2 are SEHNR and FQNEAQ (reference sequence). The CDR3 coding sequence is TGTGCCAGCAGCCACGCGCGGTTAGATACGCAGTATTTT. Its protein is CASSHARLDTQYF.

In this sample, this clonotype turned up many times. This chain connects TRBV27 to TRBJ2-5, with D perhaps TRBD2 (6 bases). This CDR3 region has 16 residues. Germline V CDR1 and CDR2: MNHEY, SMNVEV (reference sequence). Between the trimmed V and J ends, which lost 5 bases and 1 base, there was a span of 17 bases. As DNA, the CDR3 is TGTGCCAGCAGTCCAGTGGCTAGCGCGTCCCAAGAGACCCAGTACTTC. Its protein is CASSPVASASQETQYF.

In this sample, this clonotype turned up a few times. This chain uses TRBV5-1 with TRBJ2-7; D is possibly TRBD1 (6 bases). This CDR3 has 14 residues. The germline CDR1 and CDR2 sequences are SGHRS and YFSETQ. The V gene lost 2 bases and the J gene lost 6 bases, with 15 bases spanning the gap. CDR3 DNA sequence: TGCGCCAGCAGCTTAGGACAGTCCCTGGCCGAGCAGTACTTC. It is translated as CASSLGQSLAEQYF.

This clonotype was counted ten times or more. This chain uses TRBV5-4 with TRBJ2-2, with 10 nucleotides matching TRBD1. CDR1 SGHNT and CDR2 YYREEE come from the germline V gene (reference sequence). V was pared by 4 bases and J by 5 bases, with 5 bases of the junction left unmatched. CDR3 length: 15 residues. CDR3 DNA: TGTGCCAGCAGCCCCGGACAGGGGGGGACCGGGGAGCTGTTTTTT. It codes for CASSPGQGGTGELFF.

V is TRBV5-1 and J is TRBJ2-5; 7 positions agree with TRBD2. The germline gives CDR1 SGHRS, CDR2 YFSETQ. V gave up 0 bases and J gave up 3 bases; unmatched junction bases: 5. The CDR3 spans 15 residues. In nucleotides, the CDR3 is TGCGCCAGCAGCTTGGTACGGGGGGACGAAGAGACCCAGTACTTC. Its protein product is CASSLVRGDEETQYF. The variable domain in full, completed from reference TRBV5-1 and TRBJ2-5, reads KAGVTQTPRYLIKTRGQQVTLSCSPISGHRSVSWYQQTPGQGLQFLFEYFSETQRNKGNFPGRFSGRQFSNSRSEMNVSTLELGDSALYLCASSLVRGDEETQYFGPGTRLLVL.

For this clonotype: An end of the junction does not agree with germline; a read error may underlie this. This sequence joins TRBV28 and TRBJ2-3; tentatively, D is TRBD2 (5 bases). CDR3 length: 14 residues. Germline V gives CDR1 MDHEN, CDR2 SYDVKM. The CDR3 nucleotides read TGTGTCAGCAGTATGGACTCGTTCACAGATACGCAGTATTTT. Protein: CVSSMDSFTDTQYF.

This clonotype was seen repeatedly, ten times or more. CDR3 protein: CASSYTGNNEQFF. Written as DNA, the CDR3 is TGCGCCAGCAGCTACACCGGGAACAATGAGCAGTTCTTC. J is TRBJ2-1 and V is TRBV5-1; D perhaps matches TRBD2 (5 bases). This CDR3 contains 13 residues. Trimming shortened V by 3 bases and J by 5 bases, and 9 bases separated the two germline ends. CDR1 and CDR2 (germline): SGHRS, YFSETQ.

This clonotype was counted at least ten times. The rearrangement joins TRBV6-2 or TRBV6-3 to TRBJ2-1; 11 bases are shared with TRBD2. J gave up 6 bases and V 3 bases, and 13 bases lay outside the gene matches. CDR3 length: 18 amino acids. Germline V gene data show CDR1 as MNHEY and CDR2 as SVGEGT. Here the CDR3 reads CASSYRINSGGASNEQFF. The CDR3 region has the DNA TGTGCCAGCAGTTATCGGATAAATAGCGGGGGGGCGAGCAATGAGCAGTTCTTC.

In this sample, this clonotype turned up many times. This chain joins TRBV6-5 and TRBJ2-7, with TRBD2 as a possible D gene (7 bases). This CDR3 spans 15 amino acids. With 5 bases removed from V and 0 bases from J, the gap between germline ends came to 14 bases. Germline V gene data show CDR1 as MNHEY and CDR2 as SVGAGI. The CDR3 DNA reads TGTGCCAGCAGTGATTCGGGGGGCTCCTCCTACGAGCAGTACTTC. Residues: CASSDSGGSSYEQYF.

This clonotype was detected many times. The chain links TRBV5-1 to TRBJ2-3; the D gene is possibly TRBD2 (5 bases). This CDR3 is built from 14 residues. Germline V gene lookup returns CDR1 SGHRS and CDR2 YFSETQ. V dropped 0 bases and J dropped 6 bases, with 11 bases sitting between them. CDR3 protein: CASSLESSGDTQYF. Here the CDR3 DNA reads TGCGCCAGCAGCTTGGAAAGCTCGGGGGATACGCAGTATTTT.

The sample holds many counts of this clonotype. CDR3 sequence: CASSLGQGNTIYF. DNA for the CDR3: TGCGCCAGCAGCCTCGGACAGGGAAACACCATATATTTT. The chain employs TRBV5-1 and TRBJ1-3, with TRBD1 as a possible D gene (6 bases). The CDR3 length is 13 residues. Germline-derived CDR1 and CDR2 are SGHRS and YFSETQ. Trimming removed 4 bases at V and 4 bases at J, with 9 bases between.

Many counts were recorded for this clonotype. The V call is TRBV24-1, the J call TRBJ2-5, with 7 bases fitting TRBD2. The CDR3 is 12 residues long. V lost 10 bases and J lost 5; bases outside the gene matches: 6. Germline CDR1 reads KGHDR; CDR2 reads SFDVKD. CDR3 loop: CATAGEKETQYF. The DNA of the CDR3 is TGTGCCACGGCGGGGGAAAAGGAGACCCAGTACTTC.

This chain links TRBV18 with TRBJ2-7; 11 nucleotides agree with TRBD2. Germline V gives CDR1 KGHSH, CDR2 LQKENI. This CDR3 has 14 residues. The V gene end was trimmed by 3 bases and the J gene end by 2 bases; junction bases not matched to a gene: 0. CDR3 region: CASSPSGGAYEQYF. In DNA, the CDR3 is TGTGCCAGCTCACCTAGCGGGGGGGCCTACGAGCAGTACTTC. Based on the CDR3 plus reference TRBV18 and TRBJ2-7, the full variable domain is NAGVMQNPRHLVRRRGQEARLRCSPMKGHSHVYWYRQLPEEGLKFMVYLQKENIIDESGMPKERFSAEFPKEGPSILRIQQVVRGDSAAYFCASSPSGGAYEQYFGPGTRLTVT.

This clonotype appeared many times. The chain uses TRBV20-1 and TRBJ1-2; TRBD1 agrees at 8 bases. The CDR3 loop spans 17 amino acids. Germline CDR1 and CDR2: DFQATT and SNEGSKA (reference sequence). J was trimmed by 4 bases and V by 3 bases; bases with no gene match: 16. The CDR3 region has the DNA TGCAGTGCTAGGGGAAGACAGGGGAGATGGCGGGGCTATGGCTACACCTTC. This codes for CSARGRQGRWRGYGYTF.

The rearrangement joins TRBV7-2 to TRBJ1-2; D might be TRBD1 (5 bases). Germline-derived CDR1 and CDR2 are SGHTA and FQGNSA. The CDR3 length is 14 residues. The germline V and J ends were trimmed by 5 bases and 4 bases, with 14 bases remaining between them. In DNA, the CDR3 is TGTGCCAGCAGCCTCTCGTCAGGGACCTATGGCTACACCTTC. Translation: CASSLSSGTYGYTF.

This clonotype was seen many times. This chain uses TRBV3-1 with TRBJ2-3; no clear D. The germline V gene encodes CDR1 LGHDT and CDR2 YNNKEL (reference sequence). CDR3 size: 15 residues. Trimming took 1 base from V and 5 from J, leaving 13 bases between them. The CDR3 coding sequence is TGTGCCAGCAGCCAAGGGACCAGTTCGGGAGATACGCAGTATTTT. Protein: CASSQGTSSGDTQYF.

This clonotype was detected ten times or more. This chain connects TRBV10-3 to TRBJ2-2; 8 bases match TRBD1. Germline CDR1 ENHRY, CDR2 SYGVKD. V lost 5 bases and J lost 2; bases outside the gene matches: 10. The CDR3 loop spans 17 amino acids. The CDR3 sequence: CAISLQDRAKNTGELFF. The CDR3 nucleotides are TGTGCCATCAGTCTCCAGGACAGGGCTAAAAACACCGGGGAGCTGTTTTTT.

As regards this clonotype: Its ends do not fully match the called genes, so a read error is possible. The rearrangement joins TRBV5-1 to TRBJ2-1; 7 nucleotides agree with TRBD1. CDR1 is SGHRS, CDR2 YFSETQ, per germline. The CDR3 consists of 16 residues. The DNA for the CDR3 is TGCGCCAGCAGCTTGATACTTGGACAGGTGAACAATGATCAGTTCTTC. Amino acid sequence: CASSLILGQVNNDQFF.

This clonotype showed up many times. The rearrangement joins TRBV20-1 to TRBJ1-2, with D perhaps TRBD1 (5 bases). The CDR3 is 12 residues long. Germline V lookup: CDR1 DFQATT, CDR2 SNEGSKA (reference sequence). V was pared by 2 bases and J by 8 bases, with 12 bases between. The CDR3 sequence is CSARRQPRGYTF. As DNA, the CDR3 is TGCAGTGCTAGAAGACAGCCCAGGGGCTACACCTTC.

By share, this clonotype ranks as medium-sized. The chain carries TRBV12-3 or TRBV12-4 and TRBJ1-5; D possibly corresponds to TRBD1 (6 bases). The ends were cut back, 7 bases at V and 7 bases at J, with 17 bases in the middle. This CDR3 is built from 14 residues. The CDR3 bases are TGTGCCAGCAACACCGCAGGGGTGGAACAGCCCCAGCATTTT. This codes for CASNTAGVEQPQHF.

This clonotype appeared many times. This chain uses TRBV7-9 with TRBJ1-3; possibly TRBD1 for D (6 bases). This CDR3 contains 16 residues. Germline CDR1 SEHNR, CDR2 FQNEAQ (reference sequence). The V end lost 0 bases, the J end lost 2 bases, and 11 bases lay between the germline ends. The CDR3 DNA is TGTGCCAGCAGCTTAGCGGCCAGGGGCGCTGGAAACACCATATATTTT. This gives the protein CASSLAARGAGNTIYF.

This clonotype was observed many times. The CDR3 here is CASSQGQGAGQPQHF. The DNA for the CDR3 is TGTGCCAGCAGCCAGGGACAGGGGGCAGGGCAGCCCCAGCATTTT. The chain combines TRBV5-5 with TRBJ1-5; 12 bases map to TRBD1. The CDR3 sequence is 15 residues long. V was clipped by 4 bases and J by 7 bases; unmatched bases: 6. The germline gives CDR1 SGHKS, CDR2 YYEKEE (reference sequence). Full variable domain (remainder filled in from reference TRBV5-5 and TRBJ1-5): DAGVTQSPTHLIKTRGQQVTLRCSPISGHKSVSWYQQVLGQGPQFIFQYYEKEERGRGNFPDRFSARQFPNYSSELNVNALLLGDSALYLCASSQGQGAGQPQHFGDGTRLSIL.